The 27 T cell receptor beta chains below all came from one sample that was sequenced in a study of regulatory T cells in long-lasting Graves disease. Time point defined: newly diagnosed GD, antithyroid drugs for less than 3 months. Following extraction of RNA from PBMCs, that RNA was used to make the TCR library. Building the TCR beta libraries relied on iRepertoire HTBI primers, and CDR3 regions underwent Arm-PCR. MiXCR, run by TCRdb on the multiplex PCR reads, gives a single entry per CDR3 protein. The repertoire has around 500,000 distinct CDR3 sequences, 16% of them found once; the top ten carry roughly 25%. In addition, the sample was reused for a study of T cells in Graves' hyperthyroidism and ophthalmopathy.

Specimen: peripheral blood mononuclear cells (PBMCs), collected at new diagnosis, from a patient treated with antithyroid drugs. Source of these receptors: a middle-aged woman with Graves disease.

This clonotype was recorded a few times. The CDR3 end shows no conserved phenylalanine or tryptophan, and so a read error is likely. V usage is TRBV2 and J usage is TRBJ1-2; no firm D call. Germline V lookup: CDR1 SNHLY, CDR2 FYNNEI. The CDR3 is 15 amino acids. The V and J ends lost 4 bases and 0 bases respectively, with 12 bases between them. CDR3 protein: CASSATGRTNYGYTV. The CDR3 DNA is TGTGCCAGCAGTGCGACGGGGAGAACTAACTATGGCTACACCGTC.

CDR3 bases: TGTGCCAGCAGTCCAAGCAACAATCAGCCCCAGCATTTT. The encoded protein is CASSPSNNQPQHF. The chain is built from TRBV12-3 or TRBV12-4 and TRBJ1-5, with unresolved D. Between the trimmed V and J ends, which lost 5 bases and 3 bases, there was a span of 8 bases. This CDR3 is built from 13 residues.

This clonotype was observed many times. The J gene is TRBJ1-1, the V gene TRBV11-1, with D possibly being TRBD1 (5 bases). V was pared by 1 base and J by 4 bases, with 13 bases between. The CDR3 is made up of 15 amino acids. The V gene's germline CDR1 is SGHAT and CDR2 FQDESV (reference sequence). CDR3 DNA: TGTGCCAGCAGCTTAGTTGGGGGTTTGAGCACTGAAGCTTTCTTT. Translated, it gives CASSLVGGLSTEAFF. Supplemented by reference TRBV11-1 and TRBJ1-1, the full variable domain reads EAEVAQSPRYKITEKSQAVAFWCDPISGHATLYWYRQILGQGPELLVQFQDESVVDDSQLPKDRFSAERLKGVDSTLKIQPAELGDSAMYLCASSLVGGLSTEAFFGQGTRLTVV.

This clonotype has a count of ten or more. This chain joins TRBV2 and TRBJ1-1, with D tentatively TRBD1 (5 bases). The V and J ends lost 7 bases and 0 bases respectively, with 9 bases between them. This CDR3 is built from 13 residues. Germline CDR1 reads SNHLY; CDR2 reads FYNNEI. CDR3 coding DNA: TGTGCCAGCATGAGGACAATGAACACTGAAGCTTTCTTT. It encodes CASMRTMNTEAFF.

This clonotype was seen only a few times. This chain connects TRBV12-3 or TRBV12-4 to TRBJ1-4; possibly TRBD1 for D (5 bases). The CDR3 has 15 amino acids. Trimming left V 5 bases short and J 8 bases short, with 18 bases between. The CDR3 DNA reads TGTGCCAGCAGTCCCCGTGGGAGGGGAGAGGAAAAACTGTTTTTT. This gives the protein CASSPRGRGEEKLFF.

The sample holds many counts of this clonotype. The V call is TRBV5-6, the J call TRBJ2-3, with TRBD1 matching over 8 bases. Germline trimming cut 6 bases from V and 1 base from J; bases unmatched to any gene: 7. The CDR3 runs to 15 residues. The germline CDR1 and CDR2 sequences are SGHDT and YYEEEE. The CDR3 here is CASTPGTGRTDTQYF. CDR3 sequence (DNA): TGTGCCAGCACCCCCGGGACAGGACGCACAGATACGCAGTATTTT.

The CDR3 DNA sequence: TGTGCCAGTAGTATTACGGGACAGGGAGGTCAGCCCCAGCATTTT. Translation gives CASSITGQGGQPQHF. This rearrangement joins TRBV19 to TRBJ1-5, with 9 nucleotides matching TRBD1. Germline V gene data show CDR1 as LNHDA and CDR2 as SQIVND (reference sequence). J was trimmed by 6 bases and V by 3 bases; bases with no gene match: 6. This CDR3 has 15 amino acids.

This clonotype was counted only a few times. The CDR3 DNA sequence: TGCGCCCCGTGGGGGGGGCGACCCACCTATGGCTACACCTTC. Amino acid sequence: CAPWGGRPTYGYTF. The rearrangement uses TRBV10-1 and TRBJ1-2, with a tentative D call TRBD1 (6 bases). The CDR3 is 14 residues long. The germline V gene encodes CDR1 WNHNN and CDR2 SYGVQD (reference sequence). V was shortened by 11 bases and J by 4 bases, with 20 bases between the two germline ends.

The chain carries TRBV4-1 and TRBJ1-6; possible D gene TRBD1, 6 bases. V was trimmed by 1 base and J by 7 bases, leaving 20 bases between them. The CDR3 sequence is 18 residues long. Germline V CDR1 and CDR2: MGHRA, YSYEKL. The CDR3 DNA sequence: TGCGCCAGCAGCCAAGTCCCCCCTCCGGGACAAGGAAATTCACCCCTCCACTTT. Amino acid sequence: CASSQVPPPGQGNSPLHF.

This clonotype was detected many times. The chain joins TRBV6-5 to TRBJ1-1; D is unresolved. V was shortened by 2 bases and J by 2 bases, with 15 bases between the two germline ends. This CDR3 has 16 amino acids. The germline gives CDR1 MNHEY, CDR2 SVGAGI. The CDR3 spells CASSYRWTNFNTEAFF. As DNA, the CDR3 is TGTGCCAGCAGTTACCGTTGGACGAACTTTAACACTGAAGCTTTCTTT.

This clonotype has ten or more counts. V gene TRBV6-1 combines with J gene TRBJ2-1; 12 bases are shared with TRBD2. The CDR3 is made up of 15 amino acids. Trimming at V came to 6 bases and at J to 7 bases, leaving 7 bases not matched to a gene. Germline CDR1 MNHNS, CDR2 SASEGT. CDR3 residues: CASRSLAGGPNEQFF. CDR3 DNA sequence: TGTGCCAGCAGGTCCCTAGCGGGGGGGCCTAATGAGCAGTTCTTC.

The table lists this clonotype with many counts. This sequence joins TRBV12-3 or TRBV12-4 and TRBJ1-5, with D unclear. This CDR3 region has 13 residues. V gave up 3 bases and J gave up 7 bases, with 10 bases separating them. For the CDR3, the DNA is TGTGCCAGCAGTTTGGCCCGAGGCCAGCCCCAGCATTTT. This encodes CASSLARGQPQHF.

Ten or more counts support this clonotype. The chain combines TRBV5-1 with TRBJ2-3; a possible D gene is TRBD2 (5 bases). Germline CDR1 and CDR2: SGHRS and YFSETQ. This CDR3 comprises 15 residues. V was trimmed by 0 bases and J by 2 bases, leaving 10 bases between them. The DNA of the CDR3 is TGCGCCAGCAGCTTGGTTGGGAGCCACACAGATACGCAGTATTTT. Protein product: CASSLVGSHTDTQYF.

V and J are TRBV20-1 and TRBJ2-2; 8 nucleotides align to TRBD1. The ends lost 5 bases at V and 0 bases at J; junction bases unmatched: 5. Germline V CDR1 and CDR2: DFQATT, SNEGSKA (reference sequence). The CDR3 is made up of 15 amino acids. The CDR3 nucleotides are TGCAGTGCTTTAACGGACAGGGCGAACACCGGGGAGCTGTTTTTT. Protein sequence: CSALTDRANTGELFF.

This clonotype was detected ten times or more. The CDR3 region is CASSAGGLAKETQYF. The CDR3 nucleotides read TGTGCCAGCAGCGCAGGGGGACTAGCGAAAGAGACCCAGTACTTC. The rearrangement links TRBV9 to TRBJ2-5, with 10 bases matching TRBD2. This CDR3 is 15 amino acids long. Germline CDR1 is SGDLS and CDR2 is YYNGEE. The junction had 5 bases not matched to a gene; V was cut back by 3 bases and J by 3 bases.

This clonotype has at least ten counts. This chain connects TRBV11-1 to TRBJ1-1; TRBD1 agrees at 8 bases. This CDR3 comprises 13 residues. V lost 5 bases to trimming and J lost 10 bases; unmatched junction nucleotides: 9. Germline CDR1 is SGHAT and CDR2 is FQDESV (reference sequence). CDR3 loop: CASSLWTGQAAFF. The CDR3 DNA is TGTGCCAGCAGCCTTTGGACAGGGCAGGCAGCTTTCTTT.

This clonotype was counted many times. The rearrangement uses TRBV6-5 and TRBJ2-3; D remains ambiguous. V lost 0 bases, J lost 1 base, and 8 bases lay in between. The germline CDR1 and CDR2 sequences are MNHEY and SVGAGI. The CDR3 is 15 residues long. CDR3 coding DNA: TGTGCCAGCAGTTACTCGGCCAGCCGCACAGATACGCAGTATTTT. Translating it yields CASSYSASRTDTQYF.

This chain connects TRBV12-3 or TRBV12-4 to TRBJ2-7, with 7 bases fitting TRBD1. The J segment lost 6 bases and the V segment lost 5 bases, leaving 4 bases of the junction unmatched. The CDR3 loop spans 12 amino acids. This chain's CDR3 is CASSIGGPEQYF. CDR3 DNA sequence: TGTGCCAGCAGTATAGGGGGCCCCGAGCAGTACTTC.

This clonotype appeared a few times. The V gene is TRBV5-4, the J gene TRBJ1-6, with a weak D call TRBD1 (5 bases). Trimming removed 2 bases at V and 6 bases at J, with 9 bases between. In germline, CDR1 is SGHNT, CDR2 YYREEE (reference sequence). This CDR3 contains 14 residues. CDR3 amino acids: CASSFGHSNSPLHF. The CDR3, as DNA: TGTGCCAGCAGCTTTGGACATTCTAATTCACCCCTCCACTTT.

This clonotype was seen repeatedly, ten times or more. The chain combines TRBV15 with TRBJ2-1; tentatively, D is TRBD1 (7 bases). This CDR3 comprises 14 residues. Germline V gives CDR1 LNHNV, CDR2 YYDKDF (reference sequence). The V and J ends lost 9 bases and 4 bases respectively, with 16 bases between them. The CDR3 nucleotides read TGTGCCACTCGGGGGCCAGGGGGGTACAATGAGCAGTTCTTC. This gives the protein CATRGPGGYNEQFF.

This clonotype was observed at least ten times. V is TRBV20-1 and J is TRBJ2-1; TRBD1 matches at 7 bases. Germline V gives CDR1 DFQATT, CDR2 SNEGSKA (reference sequence). The CDR3 length is 13 residues. V trimming: 5 bases; J trimming: 2 bases; junction bases outside the gene matches: 3. As DNA, the CDR3 is TGCAGTGCTCCCCAGGGGGCCTACAATGAGCAGTTCTTC. It specifies CSAPQGAYNEQFF.

CDR3 in DNA: TGTGCCAGCAGCCAAGAGTGGGGGAGGAACACCGGGGAGCTGTTTTTT. Protein: CASSQEWGRNTGELFF. The chain combines TRBV4-2 with TRBJ2-2; D tentatively fits TRBD1 or TRBD2 (5 bases each). Trimming pared 0 bases from V and 1 base from J, leaving 9 bases between. This CDR3 has 16 residues. Germline V gene data show CDR1 as LGHNA and CDR2 as YNFKEQ.

This clonotype was detected ten times or more. Here the CDR3 reads CSARAVQGAETQYF. Here the CDR3 DNA reads TGCAGTGCTAGGGCCGTACAGGGGGCGGAGACCCAGTACTTC. The chain uses TRBV20-1 and TRBJ2-5; TRBD1 agrees at 9 bases. V dropped 3 bases and J dropped 5; count of bases not matched to a gene: 7. The CDR3 length is 14 residues. Looked up from germline, CDR1 is DFQATT and CDR2 is SNEGSKA (reference sequence).

The table lists this clonotype with a few counts. The V gene is TRBV5-1, the J gene TRBJ2-1; 8 nucleotides match TRBD1. V shed 3 bases, J shed 9 bases, and the junction held 8 bases outside the gene matches. This CDR3 region has 14 residues. Germline loops: CDR1 SGHRS, CDR2 YFSETQ. For the CDR3, the DNA is TGCGCCAGCAGCTCCGGACAGGGCGGAGGTGAGCAGTTCTTC. This sequence encodes CASSSGQGGGEQFF.

This clonotype was observed a few times. The chain recombines TRBV7-2 with TRBJ1-1; 8 bases fit TRBD1. This CDR3 is 15 amino acids long. J lost 1 base, V lost 5 bases, and 6 bases had no gene match. Germline CDR1 and CDR2: SGHTA and FQGNSA. The CDR3, as DNA: TGTGCCAGCAGCCCTCGGACAGGGTCGAACACTGAAGCTTTCTTT. Protein: CASSPRTGSNTEAFF.

The gene calls are TRBV29-1 and TRBJ2-7; a possible D gene is TRBD2 (5 bases). This CDR3 has 13 residues. V dropped 4 bases and J dropped 3 bases, with 13 bases sitting between them. Germline CDR1 is SQVTM and CDR2 is ANQGSEA. The CDR3 DNA reads TGCAGCGTTGGGCCCGAACGGGGCTACGAGCAGTACTTC. It translates to CSVGPERGYEQYF.

The CDR3 DNA follows: TGTGCCAGCAGCGGAGGACAGGCCGACAATGAGCAGTTCTTC. This codes for CASSGGQADNEQFF. The chain couples TRBV9 to TRBJ2-1, with TRBD1 matching 7 bases. The CDR3 totals 14 residues. V lost 3 bases and J lost 5; bases outside the gene matches: 5. Germline V gives CDR1 SGDLS, CDR2 YYNGEE. The whole variable domain, filled in from reference TRBV9 and TRBJ2-1, reads DSGVTQTPKHLITATGQRVTLRCSPRSGDLSVYWYQQSLDQGLQFLIQYYNGEERAKGNILERFSAQQFPDLHSELNLSSLELGDSALYFCASSGGQADNEQFFGPGTRLTVL.